Each of the 19 T cell receptor beta chains below was sequenced from the same sample in a study of response to subunit inactivated influenza vaccine. TCRdb re-called the RT-PCR reads through MiXCR, storing one row per CDR3 protein. Of under 850,000 distinct CDR3 sequences in the sample, less than 20% were seen once. This sample comprised PBMCs from blood, obtained about 5 days after vaccination. Every receptor here comes from a man in his forties or fifties who received an inactivated influenza vaccine.

The chain uses TRBV12-3 or TRBV12-4 and TRBJ1-2; D possibly corresponds to TRBD1 (6 bases). V lost 4 bases, J lost 2 bases, and 14 bases lay in between. The CDR3 extends over 15 amino acids. Written as DNA, the CDR3 is TGTGCCAGCAGTTACACGGACAGTTCCAACTATGGCTACACCTTC. Its protein is CASSYTDSSNYGYTF.

V gene TRBV6-1 combines with J gene TRBJ1-2, with a weak D call TRBD1 (6 bases). The CDR3 is made up of 13 amino acids. Germline assignment: CDR1 MNHNS and CDR2 SASEGT. The V gene lost 6 bases and the J gene lost 4 bases, with 12 bases spanning the gap. CDR3 sequence reads: CASRRGASYGYTF. DNA of the CDR3: TGTGCCAGCAGGCGGGGGGCCAGCTATGGCTACACCTTC.

J is TRBJ1-5 and V is TRBV3-1; 9 bases fit TRBD1. This CDR3 comprises 15 residues. Trimming cost V 0 bases and J 7 bases; bases outside gene matches: 4. CDR1 and CDR2 from the germline V gene are LGHDT and YNNKEL (reference sequence). This CDR3 reads CASSQDTGGGQPQHF. Here the CDR3 DNA reads TGTGCCAGCAGCCAAGATACAGGGGGCGGGCAGCCCCAGCATTTT.

CDR3 protein: CASSSGAHATHNEQFF. The CDR3 nucleotides read TGTGCCAGCAGTTCGGGGGCCCACGCGACCCACAATGAGCAGTTCTTC. The chain combines TRBV6-2 or TRBV6-3 with TRBJ2-1, with D possibly called TRBD1 or TRBD2 (6 bases each). CDR1 is MNHEY and CDR2 is SVGEGT in the germline V gene. The CDR3 extends over 16 amino acids. The V end lost 4 bases, the J end lost 5 bases, and 18 bases lay between the germline ends.

This clonotype was seen a few times. V is TRBV20-1 and J is TRBJ2-1, with 11 nucleotides matching TRBD2. V trimming: 6 bases; J trimming: 4 bases; junction bases outside the gene matches: 5. CDR3 length: 14 amino acids. Germline V gene data show CDR1 as DFQATT and CDR2 as SNEGSKA (reference sequence). The CDR3 sequence: CSAPTSGIYNEQFF. The CDR3 nucleotides are TGCAGTGCCCCGACTAGCGGGATTTACAATGAGCAGTTCTTC.

The V and J genes are TRBV7-2 and TRBJ2-3; D perhaps matches TRBD2 (6 bases). There are 15 residues in the CDR3. CDR1 and CDR2 from the germline V gene are SGHTA and FQGNSA. V gave up 5 bases and J gave up 4 bases, with 16 bases separating them. Written as DNA, the CDR3 is TGTGCCAGCAGCCCCCAAGCTGGGGGGTCAGATACGCAGTATTTT. This encodes CASSPQAGGSDTQYF.

As for this clonotype: This may be a read error: a much more frequent sequence differs by one nucleotide. The V call is TRBV11-2, the J call TRBJ2-1; D gene ambiguous. With 3 bases removed from V and 3 bases from J, the gap between germline ends came to 6 bases. This CDR3 contains 13 residues. Germline lookup yields CDR1 SGHAT and CDR2 FQNNGV. Here the CDR3 reads CASSLYNYNEQFF. CDR3 nucleotide sequence: TGTGCCAGCAGCTTGTACAACTACAATGAGCAGTTCTTC.

This clonotype was detected a few times. The chain recombines TRBV5-4 with TRBJ2-1, with D tentatively TRBD1 or TRBD2 (5 bases each). Per the germline V gene, CDR1 is SGHNT and CDR2 is YYREEE (reference sequence). The CDR3 extends over 16 amino acids. V lost 1 base, J lost 1 base, and 12 bases lay in between. This chain's CDR3 is CASSLKTGPSYNEQFF. The CDR3 region has the DNA TGTGCCAGCAGCTTGAAAACGGGACCATCCTACAATGAGCAGTTCTTC. Variable domain in full (rest from reference TRBV5-4 and TRBJ2-1): ETGVTQSPTHLIKTRGQQVTLRCSSQSGHNTVSWYQQALGQGPQFIFQYYREEENGRGNFPPRFSGLQFPNYSSELNVNALELDDSALYLCASSLKTGPSYNEQFFGPGTRLTVL.

This clonotype was seen a few times. This rearrangement joins TRBV7-2 to TRBJ2-1; D unclear. Germline-derived CDR1 and CDR2 are SGHTA and FQGNSA. There are 12 residues in the CDR3. The germline V and J ends were trimmed by 1 base and 10 bases, with 8 bases remaining between them. CDR3 sequence: CASSLVNQEQFF. The CDR3 region has the DNA TGTGCCAGCAGCTTAGTCAATCAGGAGCAGTTCTTC. Based on the CDR3 plus reference TRBV7-2 and TRBJ2-1, the full variable domain is GAGVSQSPSNKVTEKGKDVELRCDPISGHTALYWYRQSLGQGLEFLIYFQGNSAPDKSGLPSDRFSAERTGGSVSTLTIQRTQQEDSAVYLCASSLVNQEQFFGPGTRLTVL.

This clonotype came up many times. The chain joins TRBV7-2 to TRBJ1-6; D is unresolved. Trimming left V 1 base short and J 7 bases short, with 5 bases between. The germline gives CDR1 SGHTA, CDR2 FQGNSA. The CDR3 spans 13 residues. The CDR3 DNA is TGTGCCAGCAGCTTAGTGCGGAATTCACCCCTCCACTTT. Encoded protein: CASSLVRNSPLHF.

The DNA of the CDR3 is TGCGCCAGCAGCCCTGGACTAGAGTATGAGCAGTTCTTC. Encoded protein: CASSPGLEYEQFF. This chain connects TRBV4-3 to TRBJ2-1; 7 bases are shared with TRBD2. V shed 4 bases and J 8 bases; nucleotides not matched to a gene: 5. Germline CDR1 is LGHNA and CDR2 is YSLEER. This CDR3 is built from 13 residues.

The V and J genes are TRBV20-1 and TRBJ2-5; D not certain. V lost 5 bases and J lost 5, with 18 bases in between. The CDR3 spans 14 residues. Germline-derived CDR1 and CDR2 are DFQATT and SNEGSKA (reference sequence). CDR3 residues: CSAAPRPGRETQYF. CDR3 in DNA: TGCAGTGCTGCCCCCCGACCGGGTAGGGAGACCCAGTACTTC.

This clonotype was found a few times. The chain carries TRBV7-2 and TRBJ2-7, with a weak D call TRBD2 (6 bases). The CDR3 covers 14 residues. Trimming took 5 bases from V and 3 from J, leaving 14 bases between them. CDR1 is SGHTA and CDR2 is FQGNSA in the germline V gene. CDR3 sequence: CASSRSRDFYEQYF. The CDR3 region has the DNA TGTGCCAGCAGCCGAAGTCGGGACTTCTACGAGCAGTACTTC.

In this sample, this clonotype turned up a few times. This CDR3 reads CASSLTSGSRGGSYNEQFF. CDR3 sequence (DNA): TGCGCCAGCAGCTTGACTAGCGGGAGTAGGGGAGGCTCCTACAATGAGCAGTTCTTC. The V gene is TRBV5-1, the J gene TRBJ2-1; TRBD2 aligns across 11 bases. The CDR3 covers 19 residues. V gave up 1 base and J gave up 0 bases; unmatched junction bases: 9. In germline, CDR1 is SGHRS, CDR2 YFSETQ.

At least ten counts were recorded for this clonotype. V is TRBV11-2 and J is TRBJ2-1; the D gene is possibly TRBD2 (6 bases). Germline values: CDR1 SGHAT, CDR2 FQNNGV. The V gene lost 1 base and the J gene lost 5 bases, with 24 bases spanning the gap. This CDR3 spans 19 amino acids. The CDR3 sequence: CASSLVPSLAETPNNEQFF. CDR3 DNA: TGTGCCAGCAGCTTAGTTCCTTCGTTAGCGGAAACCCCCAACAATGAGCAGTTCTTC. The full variable domain, completed using reference TRBV11-2 and TRBJ2-1, is EAGVAQSPRYKIIEKRQSVAFWCNPISGHATLYWYQQILGQGPKLLIQFQNNGVVDDSQLPKDRFSAERLKGVDSTLKIQPAKLEDSAVYLCASSLVPSLAETPNNEQFFGPGTRLTVL.

This clonotype was seen more than once but under ten times. CDR3 region: CSAGLAGGDEQFF. Written as DNA, the CDR3 is TGCAGTGCAGGACTAGCGGGAGGTGATGAGCAGTTCTTC. The genes are TRBV20-1 and TRBJ2-1; 14 bases line up with TRBD2. V lost 6 bases to trimming and J lost 8 bases; unmatched junction nucleotides: 3. The CDR3 is 13 amino acids. Germline loops: CDR1 DFQATT, CDR2 SNEGSKA (reference sequence).

The chain uses TRBV18 and TRBJ2-6; D is ambiguous. The CDR3 loop spans 15 amino acids. Germline values: CDR1 KGHSH, CDR2 LQKENI. The ends were cut back, 5 bases at V and 0 bases at J, with 8 bases in the middle. CDR3 residues: CASSKGSSGANVLTF. CDR3 bases: TGTGCCAGCTCAAAAGGTAGCTCTGGGGCCAACGTCCTGACTTTC.

The chain combines TRBV7-9 with TRBJ1-2; TRBD1 might be the D (6 bases). Germline V gene sequence: CDR1 SEHNR, CDR2 FQNEAQ (reference sequence). The CDR3 runs to 15 residues. V gave up 5 bases and J gave up 5 bases, with 18 bases separating them. CDR3: CASSGDGGRSYGYTF. The CDR3 bases are TGTGCCAGCAGCGGAGACGGGGGGCGAAGTTATGGCTACACCTTC.

This clonotype was observed a handful of times. The chain recombines TRBV7-9 with TRBJ2-2; perhaps TRBD1 as D (5 bases). The ends were cut back, 1 base at V and 1 base at J, with 10 bases in the middle. The CDR3 is 16 residues long. Germline V CDR1 and CDR2: SEHNR, FQNEAQ (reference sequence). As DNA, the CDR3 is TGTGCCAGCAGCTTAGACAGGAATCGGAACACCGGGGAGCTGTTTTTT. Amino acids: CASSLDRNRNTGELFF. Full variable domain (remainder filled in from reference TRBV7-9 and TRBJ2-2): DTGVSQNPRHKITKRGQNVTFRCDPISEHNRLYWYRQTLGQGPEFLTYFQNEAQLEKSRLLSDRFSAERPKGSFSTLEIQRTEQGDSAMYLCASSLDRNRNTGELFFGEGSRLTVL.